The clone carrying this T cell receptor (beta chain) has a single count. Its specificity is not known. The CDR3 loop spans 14 amino acids. Germline lookup yields CDR1 KGHSH and CDR2 LQKENI. V was clipped by 5 bases and J by 5 bases; unmatched bases: 2. Primers for the PCR totalled 60 Vbeta and 13 Jbeta. TCRdb's copy holds only in-frame clones and misses some; the assay was immunoSEQ multiplex PCR. Of about 120,000 clones listed, more than 65% were seen once; the top ten hold 1.5%. The data were obtained in a study of cytomegalovirus exposure and HLA in healthy donors. Regarding the study as a whole: Cytomegalovirus-associated status was assigned to about 160 TCR beta chains. In vitro testing confirmed a few CMV-associated chains as specific for CMV antigens. Most CMV-associated TCR beta chains were later found to appear HLA-restricted.

The clonotype comes from a young woman in good health and CMV-seronegative. The sequencing input was PBMCs. The chain couples TRBV18 to TRBJ2-5; 13 bases fit TRBD2. CDR3 protein: CASSWGLAGETQYF. The CDR3, as DNA: TGTGCCAGCTCATGGGGACTAGCGGGGGAGACCCAGTACTTC.